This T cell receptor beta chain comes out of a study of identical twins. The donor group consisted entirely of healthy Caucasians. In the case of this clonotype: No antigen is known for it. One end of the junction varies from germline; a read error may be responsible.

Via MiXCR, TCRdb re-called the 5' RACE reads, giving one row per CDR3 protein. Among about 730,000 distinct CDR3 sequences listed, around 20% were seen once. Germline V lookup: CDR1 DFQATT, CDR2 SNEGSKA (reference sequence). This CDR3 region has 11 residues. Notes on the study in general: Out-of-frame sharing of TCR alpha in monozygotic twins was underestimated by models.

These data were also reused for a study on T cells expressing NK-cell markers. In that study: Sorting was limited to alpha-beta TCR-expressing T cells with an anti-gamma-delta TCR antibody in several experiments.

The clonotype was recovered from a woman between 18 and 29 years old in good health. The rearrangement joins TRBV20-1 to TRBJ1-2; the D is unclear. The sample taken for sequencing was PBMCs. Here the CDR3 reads CSAISGGLLPF. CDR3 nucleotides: TGCAGTGCTATCTCGGGAGGTCTCCTCCCCTTC.